What follows is one T cell receptor (beta chain) and its context. The count of this clone is one. Its target antigen remains unknown. Within one base of it there is no much larger clone, and no base qualities were kept. TCRbeta CDR3 regions were amplified from genomic DNA using the immunoSEQ Assay, a bias-controlled multiplex PCR. Per the authors' processing: The number of nucleated cells in each sample was estimated from the amplification of reference gene primers within the assay. To quantify the absolute abundance of each unique TCRbeta CDR3 rearrangement, sequence reads were collapsed and filtered. Productive Simpson clonality was computed per sample as the square root of Simpson's diversity index over productive rearrangements. The table was pulled from immuneACCESS by TCRdb, which kept in-frame rearrangements only. Such tables lose some clones; where checked, under half of the loss comes from unresolved V genes, and the rest has no known cause. The V and J calls and clone size come from that table; D and trimming were worked out from the DNA. The table for this sample lists approximately 360,000 clones; around 87% of them were counted only once. The ten largest account for around 0.95% of the sample.

Participants in the prospective study were aged 18 to 89 years, lived in 24 United States geographic areas, and enrolled through a virtual design. Cohort assignment in the prospective study relied on participant-reported clinical history from a screening survey and a study questionnaire. Mobile phlebotomists in the prospective study collected whole blood, serum and a nasopharyngeal or oropharyngeal swab from every participant. Prospective study participants could optionally give additional blood draws and questionnaires over a 2-month period. Prospective study blood samples were shipped either frozen or at room temperature before DNA extraction. This entry is derived from a study of blood T cell repertoires in COVID-19 (dated by TCRdb to 2019 to 2021). For the wider study: Samples covering the acute and convalescent phases of COVID-19 were provided by collaborators in the United States, Italy and Spain. Where available, HLA class I and class II types were taken from metadata supplied by the sample provider and were not determined by assay-based typing. Nearly every sample came with metadata listing a de-identified subject ID, COVID-19 status, age in years and sex. The repertoires were released in a freely available public database intended as a resource for research on the immune response to SARS-CoV-2. The samples were drawn from the first 160 participants of the ongoing ImmuneRACE study and from 1,254 subjects provided by 6 global collaborators. Deeply sampled blood TCRbeta repertoires from subjects exposed to, actively infected with, or recovered from COVID-19 were included in the dataset. The material from the prospective study consisted of cDNA or gDNA derived from T cells, B-cell-depleted T cells, or PBMCs.

The paper's findings and limits, for the study overall: How much clinical and demographic metadata was included differed by source and by participant, and the metadata was provided uncurated.

This clonotype was sampled from a woman in her 30s with acute COVID-19. Source material: PBMCs or T cells enriched from blood (not recorded which).

The DNA sequence is TGTGCCAGTACACGGACAGGGGGCGTTAAATCACCCCTCCACTTT. This is translated as CASTRTGGVKSPLHF. This chain joins TRBV19 to TRBJ1-6; 11 nucleotides in the junction match TRBD1. The CDR3 measures 15 amino acids from cysteine to phenylalanine. The only DNA kept is the CDR3, 45 bases in frame from the first base. Based on the germline V gene (reference sequence), the CDR1 and CDR2 sequences are LNHDA and SQIVND. For this chain, trimming is 7 bases at the V end and 10 bases at the J end, and the number of junction bases without a gene match is 9. Where the CDR3 stops, the reference TRBV19 and TRBJ1-6 genes take over; the full variable domain is DGGITQSPKYLFRKEGQNVTLSCEQNLNHDAMYWYRQDPGQGLRLIYYSQIVNDFQKGDIAEGYSVSREKKESFPLTVTSAQKNPTAFYLCASTRTGGVKSPLHFGNGTRLTVT.